The rows below give T cell receptor beta chains drawn from one sample of a study of cytomegalovirus exposure and HLA in healthy donors. The repertoire was sequenced with immunoSEQ multiplex PCR; TCRdb's copy has only in-frame clones and lacks some. The data show about 98,000 clones, about 80% seen once. The sequencing sample was made of PBMCs. These receptors were obtained from a man aged 60-69 years in good health and CMV-seropositive. The CDR3 runs from the conserved cysteine through the conserved F or W. Each record gives: J gene, D gene, clone size, V gene, CDR3 protein, CDR3 DNA. The D gene is left open where the match is weak. Clone size appears in some rows only: once, few, many, or a class for an expanded clone.

TRBJ2-7,.,.,TRBV7-9,CASSLVGGKNYEQYF,TGTGCCAGCAGCTTAGTGGGGGGAAAAAACTACGAGCAGTACTTC
TRBJ2-6,.,few,TRBV28,CASSLWTARTGANVLTF,TGTGCCAGCAGTTTATGGACAGCTCGGACTGGGGCCAACGTCCTGACTTTC
TRBJ1-5,TRBD1,.,TRBV5-6,CASSYGQGRGNQPQHF,TGTGCCAGCAGCTATGGACAGGGGAGGGGCAATCAGCCCCAGCATTTT
TRBJ1-1,.,once,TRBV5-8,CASSLVSGLHHTEAFF,TGTGCCAGCAGCTTGGTGTCCGGTCTCCATCACACTGAAGCTTTCTTT
TRBJ1-1,TRBD1,.,TRBV5-1,CATRQGPNTEAFF,TGCGCCACCAGACAGGGTCCGAACACTGAAGCTTTCTTT
TRBJ2-2,.,once,TRBV19,CASRTQEAGELFF,TGTGCCAGTAGAACGCAGGAGGCCGGGGAGCTGTTTTTT
TRBJ2-3,TRBD2,.,TRBV7-2,CASSERGGRTDTQYF,TGTGCCAGCAGCGAACGCGGGGGGCGCACAGATACGCAGTATTTT
TRBJ2-5,TRBD1,once,TRBV7-9,CASSWGQGARETQYF,TGTGCCAGCAGCTGGGGACAGGGGGCCAGAGAGACCCAGTACTTC
TRBJ2-3,TRBD2,few,TRBV30,CAWGGGSGRTDTQYF,TGTGCCTGGGGGGGAGGTAGCGGGAGAACAGATACGCAGTATTTT
TRBJ2-5,.,.,TRBV11-2,CASSLGVQETQYF,TGTGCCAGCAGCCTCGGGGTCCAAGAGACCCAGTACTTC
TRBJ2-7,.,.,TRBV27,CASSQGTGRQYF,TGTGCCAGCAGCCAAGGGACTGGGCGGCAGTACTTC
TRBJ1-1,.,.,TRBV6-5,CASTWGGNPYTEAFF,TGTGCCAGCACTTGGGGAGGGAACCCTTACACTGAAGCTTTCTTT
TRBJ1-3,.,.,TRBV7-2,CASSLEQGVSGNTIYF,TGTGCCAGCAGCTTAGAACAGGGCGTCTCTGGAAACACCATATATTTT
TRBJ2-5,.,.,TRBV5-1,CASSFQGLQETQYF,TGCGCCAGCAGCTTCCAGGGGCTCCAAGAGACCCAGTACTTC
TRBJ2-7,.,few,TRBV28,CASSFRTSTYEQYF,TGTGCCAGCAGTTTCAGGACTTCAACCTACGAGCAGTACTTC
TRBJ1-1,.,.,TRBV19,CASSHLEGTEAFF,TGTGCCAGTAGTCACCTCGAGGGCACTGAAGCTTTCTTT
TRBJ2-4,.,.,TRBV6-5,CASRNLNLAKNIQYF,TGTGCCAGCAGAAACTTAAATCTAGCCAAAAACATTCAGTACTTC
TRBJ1-5,TRBD1,.,TRBV30,CAWSRDRAGGYSNQPQHF,TGTGCCTGGAGTCGCGACAGGGCAGGCGGGTATAGCAATCAGCCCCAGCATTTT
TRBJ2-7,.,.,TRBV7-9,CASSLSGALYEQYF,TGTGCCAGCAGCTTATCAGGGGCCCTCTACGAGCAGTACTTC
TRBJ1-4,.,few,TRBV19,CASSPAREKLFF,TGTGCCAGTAGTCCCGCCCGGGAGAAACTGTTTTTT
TRBJ2-7,.,.,TRBV6-1,CASSELEGSYEQYF,TGTGCCAGCAGTGAATTGGAGGGAAGCTACGAGCAGTACTTC
TRBJ2-3,TRBD2,.,TRBV4-3,CASSATSGGANTQYF,TGCGCCAGCAGCGCGACTAGCGGGGGGGCCAATACGCAGTATTTT
TRBJ2-1,.,.,TRBV7-9,CASSFPSFEVTSSYNEQFF,TGTGCCAGCAGCTTCCCCTCATTTGAGGTCACGAGCTCCTACAATGAGCAGTTCTTC
TRBJ1-5,TRBD1,.,TRBV10-3,CAISQTGVGNQPQHF,TGTGCCATCAGCCAGACAGGGGTTGGCAATCAGCCCCAGCATTTT
TRBJ2-7,.,.,TRBV27,CASSLSVRRGSYEQYF,TGTGCCAGCAGTTTATCGGTTCGGAGGGGCTCCTACGAGCAGTACTTC
TRBJ2-5,.,.,TRBV30,CAWRAEETQYF,TGTGCCTGGAGGGCAGAAGAGACCCAGTACTTC
TRBJ2-5,TRBD2,.,TRBV19,CASSRGRGGRETQYF,TGTGCCAGTAGCCGGGGGCGGGGGGGCCGTGAGACCCAGTACTTC
TRBJ2-1,TRBD2,.,TRBV23-1,CASSQCLPSGELGQQFF,TGCGCCAGCAGTCAATGTCTGCCTAGCGGGGAACTAGGGCAGCAGTTCTTC
TRBJ1-1,.,.,TRBV28,CASRPRGATAKAEAFF,TGTGCCAGCAGGCCTCGTGGGGCAACGGCGAAAGCTGAAGCTTTCTTT
TRBJ1-1,TRBD1,.,TRBV4-1,CASSLGGPNTEAFF,TGCGCCAGCAGCCTAGGGGGCCCGAACACTGAAGCTTTCTTT
TRBJ2-7,.,.,TRBV7-8,CASSLVHRDEQYF,TGTGCCAGCAGCTTAGTCCACCGCGACGAGCAGTACTTC
TRBJ2-5,.,.,TRBV19,CASSTGGFGETQYF,TGTGCCAGTAGTACAGGGGGGTTCGGGGAGACCCAGTACTTC
TRBJ2-7,TRBD1,.,TRBV4-2,CASSQDVRGREQYF,TGTGCCAGCAGCCAAGATGTCAGGGGGAGAGAGCAGTACTTC
TRBJ1-1,.,few,TRBV6-6,CASRFGEGTEAFF,TGTGCCAGCAGGTTTGGGGAGGGCACTGAAGCTTTCTTT
TRBJ2-3,TRBD2,.,TRBV7-9,CASSSAGGNTQYF,TGTGCCAGCAGCTCTGCGGGGGGTAATACGCAGTATTTT
TRBJ2-2,.,.,TRBV5-1,CASSLLRNTGELFF,TGCGCCAGCAGCTTGCTAAGAAACACCGGGGAGCTGTTTTTT
TRBJ1-5,.,.,TRBV28,CASSHGGIRDQPQHF,TGTGCCAGCAGTCACGGCGGTATTCGGGATCAGCCCCAGCATTTT
TRBJ2-6,.,.,TRBV4-1,CASSQGEAGANVLTF,TGCGCCAGCAGCCAAGGTGAGGCTGGGGCCAACGTCCTGACTTTC
TRBJ2-2,TRBD2,.,TRBV23-1,CASSPGTSGGVMVAGELFF,TGCGCCAGCAGTCCGGGGACTAGCGGGGGAGTCATGGTAGCCGGGGAGCTGTTTTTT
TRBJ2-7,.,.,TRBV5-6,CASSLDVKGDTSEQYF,TGTGCCAGCAGCTTGGACGTAAAGGGGGATACCAGCGAGCAGTACTTC
TRBJ1-1,.,.,TRBV5-6,CASSLVQGTLNTEAFF,TGTGCCAGCAGCTTGGTTCAGGGGACCTTGAATACTGAAGCTTTCTTT
TRBJ2-1,TRBD2,.,TRBV4-1,CASSEGGLAGHNEQFF,TGCGCCAGCAGCGAGGGGGGACTAGCGGGGCACAATGAGCAGTTCTTC
TRBJ2-7,.,.,TRBV5-1,CASSLEQGSYEQYF,TGCGCCAGCAGCTTGGAGCAGGGGTCCTACGAGCAGTACTTC
TRBJ1-2,TRBD1,.,TRBV5-1,CASSPQGIGYGYTF,TGCGCCAGCAGCCCACAGGGGATAGGCTATGGCTACACCTTC
TRBJ2-7,TRBD1,.,TRBV6-6,CASSYGDRGTHEQYF,TGTGCCAGCAGTTACGGAGACAGGGGAACCCACGAGCAGTACTTC
TRBJ1-2,.,.,TRBV9,CASSVGGGDYGYTF,TGTGCCAGCAGCGTAGGAGGAGGCGACTATGGCTACACCTTC
TRBJ2-2,TRBD2,.,TRBV9,CASSVERGGVSGELFF,TGTGCCAGCAGCGTAGAGCGGGGGGGCGTATCCGGGGAGCTGTTTTTT
TRBJ2-1,TRBD2,.,TRBV6-4,CASSVASGGANEQFF,TGTGCCAGCAGTGTGGCCAGCGGGGGGGCCAATGAGCAGTTCTTC
TRBJ2-1,TRBD1,once,TRBV29-1,CSVGGTGGQFF,TGCAGCGTAGGTGGGACAGGAGGACAGTTCTTC
TRBJ2-2,TRBD1,.,TRBV10-3,CAIRDRGGTGELFF,TGTGCCATCAGGGACAGGGGTGGCACCGGGGAGCTGTTTTTT
TRBJ2-5,TRBD1,.,TRBV14,CASSLRTGGLKTQYF,TGTGCCAGCAGCCTCCGGACAGGGGGGTTAAAGACCCAGTACTTC
TRBJ1-5,.,.,TRBV5-1,CASRWGGDQSEPQHF,TGCGCCAGCAGATGGGGGGGTGATCAATCAGAACCCCAGCATTTT
TRBJ2-7,.,few,TRBV28,CASSLGGASSYEQYF,TGTGCCAGCAGTTTAGGGGGCGCCAGCTCCTACGAGCAGTACTTC
TRBJ1-5,.,.,TRBV27,CASRGATTGDQPQHF,TGTGCCAGCAGAGGGGCAACAACGGGCGATCAGCCCCAGCATTTT